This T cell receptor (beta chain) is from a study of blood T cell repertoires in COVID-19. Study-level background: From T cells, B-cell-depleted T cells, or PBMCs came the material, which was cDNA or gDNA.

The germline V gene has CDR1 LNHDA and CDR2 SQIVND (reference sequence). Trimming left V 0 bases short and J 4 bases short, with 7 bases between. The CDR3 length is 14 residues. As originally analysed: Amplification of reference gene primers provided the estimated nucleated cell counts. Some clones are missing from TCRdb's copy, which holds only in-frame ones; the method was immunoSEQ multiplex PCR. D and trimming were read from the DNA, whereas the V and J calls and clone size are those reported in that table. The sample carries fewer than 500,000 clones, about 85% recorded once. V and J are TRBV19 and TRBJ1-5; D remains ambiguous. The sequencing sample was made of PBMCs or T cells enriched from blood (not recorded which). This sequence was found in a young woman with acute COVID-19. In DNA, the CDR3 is TGTGCCAGTAGTATAGACAGTGATAATCAGCCCCAGCATTTT. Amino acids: CASSIDSDNQPQHF.